Listed here is a single T cell receptor beta chain. The data stem from a study of blood T cell repertoires in COVID-19. Using immunoSEQ multiplex PCR, the repertoire was profiled, and TCRdb retains in-frame clones only, with some absent. The sample lists about 160,000 clones; around 80% were seen once. The sequencing sample was made of PBMCs or T cells enriched from blood (not recorded which). The TCR originated in a man in his forties or fifties who had recovered from COVID-19.

The CDR3, as DNA: TGTGCCAGCAGTTCAGGGCTGGGTGGGGGCTACACCTTC. The encoded protein is CASSSGLGGGYTF. The rearrangement joins TRBV12-3 or TRBV12-4 to TRBJ1-2, with a weak D call TRBD1 (5 bases). V was shortened by 4 bases and J by 8 bases, with 14 bases between the two germline ends. CDR3 size: 13 residues.